This T cell receptor (beta chain) was captured in a study of T cells in Graves' hyperthyroidism and ophthalmopathy. The overall study: The initial diagnosis was the point when peripheral blood was collected, ahead of any treatment. Overall study results and limits: Ophthalmopathy, as predicted by the model, came a median 6.5 months after the prediction.

The V gene's germline CDR1 is SGHRS and CDR2 YFSETQ. V was cut by 0 bases and J by 7 bases, with 8 bases left in between. The CDR3 length is 13 residues. Any patient presenting with uncontrolled infection, other autoimmune disease, pregnancy or lactation was left out. This clonotype was found many times. Its target is not known. Researchers took RNA transcripts and amplified the TCR beta CDR3 regions from them. With the HTBI primer set, the TCR CDR3 went through a first round of RT-PCR. TCRdb re-called the multiplex PCR reads through MiXCR, storing one row per CDR3 protein. The sample includes under 750,000 distinct CDR3 sequences, 15% to 20% of them seen just once.

The receptor was isolated from a woman aged 50 to 60 with Graves' hyperthyroidism that later progressed to Graves' ophthalmopathy. Material for sequencing was blood. The V gene is TRBV5-1, the J gene TRBJ1-5, with D perhaps TRBD1 (5 bases). The chain's CDR3 is CASSLEGEQPQHF. The CDR3 DNA reads as TGCGCCAGCAGCTTGGAAGGGGAACAGCCCCAGCATTTT.